This TCR beta chain emerged from a study of T cell responses to AZD1222 COVID-19 vaccine (dated by TCRdb to about 2021). Broadly, across the study: AZD1222 recipients given second doses at about 4 weeks or at about 12 weeks were pooled, since spike-specific TCR depth and breadth were not found to differ between the two schedules. A total of approximately 230 trial participants underwent TCR sequencing, of whom roughly 210 received two doses of AZD1222 and some 25 received two doses of the MenACWY control vaccine. Trial participants were enrolled by age into subgroups of 18-55, 56-69 and 70-plus years, and around 150, 29 and 61 TCR-sequenced participants, respectively, were included in these subgroups. Overall study outcomes, separate from this receptor: Only 5 to 7 AZD1222 recipients were SARS-CoV-2 seropositive at baseline, limiting conclusions about previously exposed vaccinees. Nearly half of unique spike-specific TCRs reportedly recognized epitopes outside regions mutated in the B.1.351 and B.1.1.7 variants. After two AZD1222 doses, both the breadth and the depth of spike-specific TCRs were significantly higher than at day 0 and than in MenACWY recipients. Because no day 14 peak-response samples were available, the repertoires could be characterized only after the peak T cell response. Participants were mostly white British, with more females than males. The authors suggested clonal diversity may have been underestimated. The whole spike protein was spanned by vaccine-associated CD4 TCRs, and dominant responses were seen in regions 160-218 and 743-854. In the small 56-69-year group, the increase in depth fell short of significance, most likely because of low power.

The CDR3 regions of human TCRbeta chains were analyzed by immunosequencing. Turning to the authors' computational methods: TCRs in the repertoires were matched against a reference library of SARS-CoV-2-specific TCRs that had been generated with the MIRA antigen-specificity platform. Breadth was defined as the fraction of unique TCRs that were SARS-CoV-2-associated, and depth was defined as the fraction of total T cells that were SARS-CoV-2-associated. Using the MIRA data, every spike-specific TCR was mapped to the spike region that the TCR reacted to and assigned to either a CD4 or a CD8 class. Log10-transformed breadth and depth values were compared by one-way ANOVA with Sidak's multiple comparisons tests. This is the immuneACCESS table as TCRdb keeps it, with only in-frame sequences that have V and J called. A part of the clones is gone; compared with another copy, unresolved V genes explain less than half, and the rest is unexplained. The V and J calls and clone size come from that table; D and trimming were worked out from the DNA. This sample gives about 130,000 clones in total; 80% to 95% of them show up just once. The ten largest clones take up under 4% of the sample.

Taken with the paper, the label for time point translates to: baseline before first vaccination. Vaccinee samples were obtained from the UK trials COV001 and COV002, which included a single-blind randomized controlled phase 2/3 trial of AZD1222 (ChAdOx1 nCoV-19) in healthy adults. For TCRbeta chain sequencing, PBMC samples from trial participants were taken at day 0 and at day 28 after the second dose. About this clone itself: Its antigen specificity is not known. No clone much larger than this one lies a single base away; base qualities are absent.

The germline V gene encodes CDR1 SGHAT and CDR2 FQDESV (reference sequence). CDR3 length: 14 amino acids, cysteine to phenylalanine. The kept DNA is CDR3 alone, 42 bases in frame from the first base. V sheds 6 bases and J sheds 10 bases, leaving 19 bases between their ends. The rearrangement combines TRBV11-1 with TRBJ2-1, with the D gene uncertain. This TCR was recovered from an adult in good health. The sample consisted of peripheral blood, taken on day 0 of AZD1222 vaccination. Read as DNA, the sequence is TGTGCCAGCAGTGCTATAGCTCGAGAAAGGGAGCAGTTCTTC. Its coded protein is CASSAIAREREQFF.